Listed below are T cell receptor beta chains from one sample, sequenced in a study of T cells in Graves' hyperthyroidism and ophthalmopathy. One entry per CDR3 protein, called by TCRdb with MiXCR from the multiplex PCR reads. The sample has about 620,000 distinct CDR3 sequences; under 20% are singletons. The sample comprised blood. Source of these receptors: a woman aged 30 to 39 with Graves' hyperthyroidism. CDR3s include the opening cysteine and the closing phenylalanine or tryptophan. A D gene is named only where the DNA matches it firmly. Size values are once, few and many counts, or a class for expanded clones, and some rows have none.

d_call	v_call	j_call	clone_size	cdr3_nt	cdr3_aa
.	TRBV29-1	TRBJ1-1	many	TGCAGCGTTGAGGAGGCTTATGAAGCTTTCTTT	CSVEEAYEAFF
.	TRBV27	TRBJ2-2	.	TGTGCCAGCAGTTCCTATTGGGGGGGGGAGCTGTTTTTT	CASSSYWGGELFF
.	TRBV5-1	TRBJ1-1	many	TGCGCCAGCAGCTTGGCCGTGGGGGCAGACACTGAAGCTTTCTTT	CASSLAVGADTEAFF
.	TRBV20-1	TRBJ1-1	.	TGCAGTGCTATCGGACGGTTAGAAGCTTTCTTT	CSAIGRLEAFF
.	TRBV5-1	TRBJ2-7	few	TGCGCCAGCAGTCAAGGGGCAAAAGTGTGGGAGCAGTACTTC	CASSQGAKVWEQYF
.	TRBV12-5	TRBJ2-5	many	TGTGCTAGTGGTTTGGACAGTCGACCCCAAGAGACCCAGTACTTC	CASGLDSRPQETQYF
.	TRBV7-9	TRBJ1-2	.	TGTGCCAGCAGCTCCCGACATGCTGACTTTAACTATGGCTACACCTTC	CASSSRHADFNYGYTF
.	TRBV7-6	TRBJ1-5	few	TGTGCCAGCAGCTTAGGGGGGGGACCAGATCAGCCCCAGCATTTT	CASSLGGGPDQPQHF
.	TRBV5-1	TRBJ2-2	many	TGCGCCAGCAGCTTTGGGGACGGAGATACCGGGGAGCTGTTTTTT	CASSFGDGDTGELFF
.	TRBV7-9	TRBJ2-1	few	TGTGCCAGCAGTTTCTTATCGGGACAAATGTTAAATGAGCAGTTCTTC	CASSFLSGQMLNEQFF
TRBD1	TRBV7-2	TRBJ1-1	many	TGTGCCAGCAACGGACAGGGTGCCACTGAAGCTTTCTTT	CASNGQGATEAFF
.	TRBV6-1	TRBJ2-7	.	TGTGCCAGCAGTGCCTCAGGGGGGAAATACGAGCAGTGCTTC	CASSASGGKYEQCF
TRBD1	TRBV6-1	TRBJ1-1	many	TGTGCCAGCAGTTTAATACAGGGGGCAACTGAAGCTTTCTTT	CASSLIQGATEAFF
.	TRBV7-9	TRBJ1-2	once	TGTGCCAGCAGCTTATCCGTCCAGCACTATGGCTACACCTTC	CASSLSVQHYGYTF
TRBD2	TRBV12-3/TRBV12-4	TRBJ2-1	.	TGTGCCAGCAGACTAACACCTCCGGGACTAGCGGGAGGAAGGGGATCCTACAATGGGCAGTTCTTC	CASRLTPPGLAGGRGSYNGQFF
.	TRBV3-1	TRBJ1-3	many	TGTGCCAGCAGCTACAGTATAGGCCCCAGCTCTGGAAACACCATATATTTT	CASSYSIGPSSGNTIYF
.	TRBV5-1	TRBJ2-1	many	TGCGCCAGCAGCTTGGATTTTGGGAATGAGCAGTTCTTC	CASSLDFGNEQFF
.	TRBV7-3	TRBJ2-3	.	TGTGCCAGCAGCCCCGGAGGGACGGGCACAGATACGCAGTATTTT	CASSPGGTGTDTQYF
TRBD1	TRBV19	TRBJ2-2	.	TGTGCCGTACAGGGGGCTGACACCGGGGAGCTGTTTTTT	CAVQGADTGELFF
TRBD2	TRBV4-2	TRBJ2-1	.	TGTGCCAGCAGCCAAGATGGGCTAGCGGGGTACAATGAGCAGTTCTTC	CASSQDGLAGYNEQFF
.	TRBV2	TRBJ2-1	many	TGTGCCAGCAGGGAAAGCACTAGTTACAATGAGCAGTTCTTC	CASRESTSYNEQFF
TRBD2	TRBV18	TRBJ2-7	many	TGTGCCAGCTCACCACAGGAAGGGAGGGCCTACGAGCAGTACTTC	CASSPQEGRAYEQYF
TRBD1	TRBV2	TRBJ2-5	once	TGTGCCAGCAAGATGGGACAGGGGTTCCAAGAGACCCAGTACTTC	CASKMGQGFQETQYF
.	TRBV12-3/TRBV12-4	TRBJ1-1	many	TGTGCCAGCAGCTCAACCGTGGGCACTGAAGCTTTCTTT	CASSSTVGTEAFF
.	TRBV6-2/TRBV6-3	TRBJ2-1	many	TGTGCCAGCAGTTACGGGGATAGCTCCTACAATGAGCAGTTCTTC	CASSYGDSSYNEQFF
TRBD1	TRBV28	TRBJ1-5	many	TGTGCCAGCAGTTCAGGGGGGGGCAATCAGCCCCAGCATTTT	CASSSGGGNQPQHF
TRBD2	TRBV13	TRBJ2-3	few	TGTGCCAGCAGCTCGACGGGACTAGCGGGAGATGGTAACACAGATACGCAGTATTTT	CASSSTGLAGDGNTDTQYF
.	TRBV24-1	TRBJ1-5	many	TGTGCCACCAGTGATGCCACAGAGCCGCTAAAGCCCCAGCATTTT	CATSDATEPLKPQHF
TRBD2	TRBV12-5	TRBJ2-1	few	TGTGCTAGTGGTTTGGTACATCCCTTGAGCGGGAGATCCTACAATGAGCAGTTCTTC	CASGLVHPLSGRSYNEQFF
.	TRBV3-1	TRBJ1-4	many	TGTGCCAGCAGCCAATCAGGGTCGGATGAAAAACTGTTTTTT	CASSQSGSDEKLFF
.	TRBV29-1	TRBJ1-1	.	TGCAGCGTTGAGGAGGGGCTGAACACTGAAGCTTTCTTT	CSVEEGLNTEAFF
.	TRBV19	TRBJ2-2	.	TGTGCCAGTAGTATAGTTATCGGGACCGGGGAGCTGTTTTTT	CASSIVIGTGELFF
.	TRBV29-1	TRBJ2-7	.	TGCAGCGTTGAAGGCCTAGCACCGTACGAGCAGTACTTC	CSVEGLAPYEQYF
.	TRBV2	TRBJ1-5	many	TGTGCCAGCTGCCCCGGCAGGACTGGGAATCAGCCCCAGCATTTT	CASCPGRTGNQPQHF
.	TRBV20-1	TRBJ1-1	.	TGCAGTGCTTTGAACACTGAAGCTTTCTTT	CSALNTEAFF